This TCR beta chain was recovered during a study of blood T cell repertoires in COVID-19. For the study at large: Some COVID-19 samples were acute and others convalescent; all came from the United States, Italy and Spain.

The length of the CDR3 is 14 residues. V lost 1 base and J 4 bases, leaving 8 bases between the germline ends. Germline CDR1 MGHRA, CDR2 YSYEKL. Participants were aged 18 to 89 years, lived in under 25 US areas, and enrolled virtually. The method was immunoSEQ multiplex PCR; TCRdb's version includes in-frame clones alone and lacks a portion of them. The top ten clones hold 2.3% of a sample with fewer than 350,000 clones, roughly 90% of them seen once. The origin of this receptor is a middle-aged woman with acute COVID-19. What was sequenced was PBMCs or T cells enriched from blood (not recorded which). The chain joins TRBV4-1 to TRBJ1-3, with unresolved D. CDR3 sequence: CASSQGPAGNTIYF. CDR3 DNA sequence: TGCGCCAGCAGCCAAGGCCCAGCGGGAAACACCATATATTTT.